This T cell receptor beta chain appears in the sequencing data of a study of human T cells and chemical hapten exposure. Whole-study context: Sensitization involved placing 2% DPC onto a 2 cm by 2 cm region of upper inner arm skin.

The CDR3 consists of 15 residues. J gave up 4 bases and V 4 bases, and 8 bases lay outside the gene matches. CDR1 and CDR2 from the germline V gene are SGHAT and FQNNGV. This clonotype was detected ten times or more. Original processing methods: The median was about 100,000 TCRs per sample, ranging 23,224 to 690,600. TCRdb independently ran MiXCR on the RACE reads; one entry per CDR3 protein. Here the V and J calls rest on TCRdb's processing, not on the authors' analysis. The table includes under 70,000 distinct CDR3 sequences, over 9% detected once. Time point specified: pre-sensitization, week 0. Sample treatment: therapeutic diphenylcyclopropenone sensitization with weekly scalp DPC.

The rearrangement links TRBV11-2 to TRBJ1-2; TRBD1 matches at 8 bases. The specimen was whole blood, collected in connection with sensitization to the hapten diphenylcyclopropenone (DPC). The receptor's source is a woman between 40 and 50 years old with alopecia areata. Some clones in this sample may be carry-over from other donors' samples. CDR3 bases: TGTGCCAGCAGCTCCCCGACAGGGGCGGCCTATGGCTACACCTTC. Its translation: CASSSPTGAAYGYTF.